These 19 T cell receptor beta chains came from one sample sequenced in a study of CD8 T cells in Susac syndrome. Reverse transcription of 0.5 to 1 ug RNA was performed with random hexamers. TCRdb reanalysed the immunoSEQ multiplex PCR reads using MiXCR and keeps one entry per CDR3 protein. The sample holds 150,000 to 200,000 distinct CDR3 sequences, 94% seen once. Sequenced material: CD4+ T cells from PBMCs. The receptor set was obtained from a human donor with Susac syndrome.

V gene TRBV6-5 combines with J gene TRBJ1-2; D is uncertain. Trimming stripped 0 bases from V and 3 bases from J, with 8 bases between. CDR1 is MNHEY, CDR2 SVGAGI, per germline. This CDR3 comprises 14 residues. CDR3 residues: CASSYSRVDYGYTF. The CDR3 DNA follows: TGTGCCAGCAGTTACTCACGGGTGGACTATGGCTACACCTTC.

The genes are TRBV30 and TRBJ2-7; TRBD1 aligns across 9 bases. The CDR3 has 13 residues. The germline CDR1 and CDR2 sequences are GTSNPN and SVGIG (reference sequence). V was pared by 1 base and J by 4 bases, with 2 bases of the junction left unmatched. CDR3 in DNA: TGTGCCTGGAGTGCGGACAGGGGATACGAGCAGTACTTC. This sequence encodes CAWSADRGYEQYF.

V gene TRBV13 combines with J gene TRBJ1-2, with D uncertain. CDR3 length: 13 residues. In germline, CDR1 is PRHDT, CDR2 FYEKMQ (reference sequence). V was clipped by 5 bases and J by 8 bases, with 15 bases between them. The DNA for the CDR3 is TGTGCCAGCAGCCCCGGGAGACTACAGGGCTACACCTTC. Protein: CASSPGRLQGYTF.

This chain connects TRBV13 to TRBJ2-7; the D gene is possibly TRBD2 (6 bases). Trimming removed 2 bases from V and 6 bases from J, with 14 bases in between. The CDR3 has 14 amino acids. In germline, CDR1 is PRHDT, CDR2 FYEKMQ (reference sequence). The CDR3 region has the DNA TGTGCCAGCAGCTTACAATCCTCGGGAGTCGAGCAGTACTTC. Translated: CASSLQSSGVEQYF. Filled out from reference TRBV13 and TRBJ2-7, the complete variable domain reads AAGVIQSPRHLIKEKRETATLKCYPIPRHDTVYWYQQGPGQDPQFLISFYEKMQSDKGSIPDRFSAQQFSDYHSELNMSSLELGDSALYFCASSLQSSGVEQYFGPGTRLTVT.

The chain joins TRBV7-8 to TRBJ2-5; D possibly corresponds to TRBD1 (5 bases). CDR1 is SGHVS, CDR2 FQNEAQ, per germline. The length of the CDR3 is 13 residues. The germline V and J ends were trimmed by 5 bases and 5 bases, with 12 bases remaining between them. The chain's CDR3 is CASSQQGWETQYF. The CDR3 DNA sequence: TGTGCCAGCAGCCAGCAGGGCTGGGAGACCCAGTACTTC.

CDR3 residues: CASSVDSTDYGYTF. Written as DNA, the CDR3 is TGTGCCAGCAGCGTCGACTCGACGGACTATGGCTACACCTTC. The rearrangement joins TRBV9 to TRBJ1-2; D not resolved. V dropped 2 bases and J dropped 3 bases, with 11 bases sitting between them. The CDR3 has 14 amino acids. CDR1 is SGDLS and CDR2 is YYNGEE in the germline V gene.

DNA for the CDR3: TGTGCCAGCAGCGGTACCGGGAAACATAATTCACCCCTCCACTTT. It yields the protein CASSGTGKHNSPLHF. This chain links TRBV5-4 with TRBJ1-6, with D unclear. Germline V gives CDR1 SGHNT, CDR2 YYREEE (reference sequence). The CDR3 is made up of 15 amino acids. V was pared by 4 bases and J by 5 bases, with 13 bases between.

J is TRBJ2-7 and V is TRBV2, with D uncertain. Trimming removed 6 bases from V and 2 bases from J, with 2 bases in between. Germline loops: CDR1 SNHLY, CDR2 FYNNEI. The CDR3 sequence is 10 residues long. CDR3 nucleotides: TGTGCCAGCAGAACCTACGAGCAGTACTTC. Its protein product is CASRTYEQYF.

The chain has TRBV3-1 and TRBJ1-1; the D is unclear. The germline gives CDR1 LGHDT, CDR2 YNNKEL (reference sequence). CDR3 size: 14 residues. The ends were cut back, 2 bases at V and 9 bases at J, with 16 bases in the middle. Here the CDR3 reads CASSQRDSWGQAFF. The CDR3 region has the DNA TGTGCCAGCAGCCAAAGGGATTCTTGGGGTCAAGCTTTCTTT.

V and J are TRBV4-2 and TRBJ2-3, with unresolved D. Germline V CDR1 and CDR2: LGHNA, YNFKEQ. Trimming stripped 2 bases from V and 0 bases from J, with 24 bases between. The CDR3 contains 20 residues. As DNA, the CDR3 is TGTGCCAGCAGCCAAATCTGGAACAGTCGTGGGATTGGTAGCACAGATACGCAGTATTTT. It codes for CASSQIWNSRGIGSTDTQYF.

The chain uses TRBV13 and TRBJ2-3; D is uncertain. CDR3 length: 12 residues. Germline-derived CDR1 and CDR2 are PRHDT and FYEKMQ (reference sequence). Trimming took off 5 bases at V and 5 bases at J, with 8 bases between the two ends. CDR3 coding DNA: TGTGCCAGCAGCGCTTCAGAAGATACGCAGTATTTT. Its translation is CASSASEDTQYF.

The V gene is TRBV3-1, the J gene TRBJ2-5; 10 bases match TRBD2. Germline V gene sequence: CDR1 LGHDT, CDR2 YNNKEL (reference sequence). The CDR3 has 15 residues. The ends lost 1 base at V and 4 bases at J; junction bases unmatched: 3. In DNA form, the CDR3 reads TGTGCCAGCAGCCAAGGGGTAGCGGGGGGAGAGACCCAGTACTTC. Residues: CASSQGVAGGETQYF.

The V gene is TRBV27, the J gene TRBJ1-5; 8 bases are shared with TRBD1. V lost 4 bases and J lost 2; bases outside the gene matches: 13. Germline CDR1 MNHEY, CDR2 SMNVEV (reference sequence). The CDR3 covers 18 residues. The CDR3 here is CASSSYRDRRVGNQPQHF. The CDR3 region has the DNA TGTGCCAGCAGTTCCTACCGGGACAGGAGGGTTGGCAATCAGCCCCAGCATTTT.

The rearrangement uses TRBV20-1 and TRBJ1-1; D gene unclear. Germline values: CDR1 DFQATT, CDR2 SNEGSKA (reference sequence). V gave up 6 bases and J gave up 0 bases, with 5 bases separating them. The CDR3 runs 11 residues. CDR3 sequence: CSASVNTEAFF. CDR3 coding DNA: TGCAGTGCCTCAGTGAACACTGAAGCTTTCTTT.

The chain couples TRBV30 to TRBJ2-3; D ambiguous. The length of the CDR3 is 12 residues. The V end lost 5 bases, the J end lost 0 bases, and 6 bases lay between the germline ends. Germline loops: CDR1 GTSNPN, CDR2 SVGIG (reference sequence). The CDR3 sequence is CAWAQSTDTQYF. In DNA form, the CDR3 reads TGTGCCTGGGCTCAAAGCACAGATACGCAGTATTTT.

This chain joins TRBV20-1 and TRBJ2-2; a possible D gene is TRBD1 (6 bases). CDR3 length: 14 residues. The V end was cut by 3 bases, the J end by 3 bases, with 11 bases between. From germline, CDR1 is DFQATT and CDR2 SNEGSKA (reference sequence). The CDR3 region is CSASLGAYTGELFF. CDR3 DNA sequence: TGCAGTGCTAGTCTGGGGGCATACACCGGGGAGCTGTTTTTT.

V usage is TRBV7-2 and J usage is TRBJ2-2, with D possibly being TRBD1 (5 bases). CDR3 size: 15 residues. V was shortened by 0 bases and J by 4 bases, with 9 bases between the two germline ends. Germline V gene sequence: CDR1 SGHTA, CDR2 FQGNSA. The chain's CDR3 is CASSLARVGTGELFF. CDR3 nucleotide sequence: TGTGCCAGCAGCTTAGCCAGGGTTGGCACCGGGGAGCTGTTTTTT.

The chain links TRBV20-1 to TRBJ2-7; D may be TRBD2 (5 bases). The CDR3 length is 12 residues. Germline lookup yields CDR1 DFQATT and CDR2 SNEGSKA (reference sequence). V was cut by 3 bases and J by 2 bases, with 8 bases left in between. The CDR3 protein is CSASGKTYEQYF. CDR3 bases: TGCAGTGCTAGCGGGAAGACCTACGAGCAGTACTTC.

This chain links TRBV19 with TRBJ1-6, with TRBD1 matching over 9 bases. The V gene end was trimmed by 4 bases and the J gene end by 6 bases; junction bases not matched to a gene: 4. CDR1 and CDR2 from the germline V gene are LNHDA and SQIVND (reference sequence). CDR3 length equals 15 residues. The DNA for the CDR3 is TGTGCCAGTAGTACAGGACAGGGGACTAATTCACCCCTCCACTTT. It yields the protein CASSTGQGTNSPLHF.